This TCR beta chain was recovered during a study of cytomegalovirus exposure and HLA in healthy donors (dated by TCRdb to about 2017). In the study overall: An earlier analysis of roughly 500 of the donors reported 250 to 300 Gb of sequence data and 120 million or so unique TCR beta sequences from about 200 million T cells. An early release covering roughly 640 HLA-typed donors comprised roughly 300 gigabases of sequencing data and some 79 million unique TCR sequences. Among the roughly 410 genotyped donors, roughly 80% belonged to the genetic ancestry cluster associated with self-reported Caucasian donors. The study was designed to test whether signatures of past pathogen exposure could be identified by cataloging public T cell receptors. The T cell repertoires of several hundred subjects were profiled by immunosequencing and related to cytomegalovirus serostatus. In addition to the first cohort of 666 subjects, a separate validation cohort of approximately 120 different subjects was used. To predict cytomegalovirus infection status, the study brought together high-throughput TCR immunosequencing, statistical association of individual TCRs with disease status, and machine learning. In a later analysis, previously published TCR beta repertoires from 500 to 750 donors were re-analyzed and high-resolution HLA genotyping was added so that TCR occurrence patterns could be studied. In the later analysis, no new phenotypic data were used to find candidate immune exposures; instead, reliance was placed on TCR beta sequences and their occurrence across donors. An earlier analysis of approximately 640 of the donors applied high-throughput TCR beta sequencing to assess whether each TCR beta V gene segment acted as functional or pseudogenic. Alongside the repertoire data, information on donor age, sex, ethnicity and CMV serostatus was compiled. A later genetic analysis took genome-wide SNP genotypes for about 55% of the 666 donors and used that subset as a discovery cohort. Every discovery cohort repertoire had been produced on one sequencing platform. HLA typing covered class I and class II loci at four-digit resolution. The number of typed donors differed by locus: roughly 620-630 for A, B, C, DRB1 and DQB1; some 500 for DQA1; about 600 for DPA1; and about 450 for DPB1. Several DR-DQ haplotypes were handled as single units for association and clustering because linkage in the cohort was strong. On average, around 230,000 unique TCR beta nucleotide sequences were sequenced per donor among several hundred genotyped donors of the cohort, with approximately 18% of those sequences being non-productive. Broader findings and caveats from the paper: Most TCR sequences were seen in very few donors, while some public TCRs were found in many individuals. Strong co-occurrence of HLA alleles, especially DR and DQ, made assigning TCR associations to individual alleles difficult. In a later analysis, TCR association rates were found to vary across HLA loci, with the most associated TCRs seen for DRB1 alleles and the fewest for HLA-C alleles. The classifier was reported to diagnose cytomegalovirus status with high specificity and sensitivity in both the original and validation cohorts. The authors suggested that the approach could potentially be generalized to other disease states and immunological phenotypes. At a false discovery rate of 0.05, a later analysis linked some 18,000 TCR beta sequences to specific HLA alleles. Three of the identified cytomegalovirus-associated TCR beta chains were confirmed in vitro to be specific for cytomegalovirus antigens. In an earlier analysis of around 500 of the donors, most TCR beta V segments appeared in productive rearrangements about 87% or about 30% of the time, broadly matching IMGT annotations. The presence/absence analyses assumed that sequencing depth was roughly uniform across donors, and that assumption may not be true. In the study, 150 to 200 TCR beta chains were listed as associated with cytomegalovirus. In a later analysis, most CMV-associated TCR beta chains were found to appear HLA-restricted, with HLA associations seemingly driven largely by CMV exposure. Linkage disequilibrium might explain the correlated functional status among segregating V segments, but an unknown experimental factor could not be ruled out. A further reported finding was that TCR beta sequences accurately predicted the HLA-A and HLA-B alleles for most subjects in the first cohort. A cluster of highly shared sequence variants was judged likely to represent a technical artifact of the sequencing pipeline. Approximately 18 rarely observed V segments, including chromosome 9 orphons, were excluded from the earlier analysis of 550 to 700 of the donors because counts were too low. The cohort was sequenced for TCR beta chains only, and without alpha or paired-chain data the features that could be detected were limited. A later analysis reported that several top co-occurrence clusters appeared linked to parvovirus B19, influenza, CMV and Epstein-Barr virus. The only immune exposure information available for the cohort was CMV serostatus. A later genetic analysis reported fewer N-insertions in productive TCRs among donors in an Asian-associated ancestry cluster than the roughly 640-donor mean. V-gene and J-gene trimming of TCR beta chains was associated with a missense DCLRE1C variant in a later genetic analysis, and the association was replicated in an independent cohort. In a later analysis, HLA-associated TCR beta chains were found to be more clonally expanded and to have lower generation probabilities than equally common non-associated chains. Because some donors lacked HLA typing at each locus, the association tests relied only on the typed subset. Some IMGT-functional V segments, including TRBV6-2 and TRBV6-3, could not be told apart with the 87-base-pair reads, so those segments were excluded.

With respect to this clone: Its antigen is still unknown. No quality values exist for individual bases; no much larger clone is one base distant.

The cohort consisted of 650 to 700 healthy bone marrow donors. Cohort members were all nominally healthy when sampled, although unrecorded immune exposures were likely present. The donor tested CMV seronegative and was one of the 352 seronegative cohort members. A peripheral blood sample was provided by each donor, and peripheral blood mononuclear cells were used for TCR beta sequencing. Genomic DNA was extracted from the blood cell samples with the Qiagen DNeasy Blood Extraction Kit. Libraries were built with the immunoSEQ multiplex PCR assay. A mixture of 60 forward primers for TCR Vbeta segments and 13 reverse primers for TCR Jbeta segments was used in the multiplex PCR. The CDR3 region of rearranged TCR beta genes was amplified from genomic DNA with a multiplex PCR assay. Amplified TCR beta libraries were sequenced as 87-base-pair reads on the Illumina HiSeq System. The authors' analysis ran thus. Across the roughly 700 repertoires, a later analysis counted around 80 million unique TCR beta chains, roughly 11 million of which were shared by at least two donors. A nearest-neighbor algorithm error-corrected the raw reads and collapsed the reads into unique sequences, merging closely related sequences to remove PCR and sequencing errors. V, D and J gene segments were assigned by aligning CDR3 sequences to IMGT reference sequences. Each retained sequence needed at least a six-nucleotide match to both a V gene segment and a J gene segment. Rearrangements were classified as productive when the CDR3 lacked stop codons and remained in frame with V and J, and all other rearrangements were classified as non-productive. CDR3 was defined according to IMGT convention as the region running from the second conserved V-encoded cysteine to the conserved J-encoded phenylalanine. The earlier analysis of some 550 of the donors excluded any sequence lacking an unambiguous match to a single V gene segment. In an earlier analysis of approximately 550 of the donors, V segments were called functional above 56.7% productive rearrangements and were called segregating when the between-donor standard deviation exceeded 5%. A statistical classification framework was built to diagnose cytomegalovirus status from the catalog of TCR beta chain sequences. A later analysis assigned V and J genes by comparing TCR nucleotide sequences with IMGT/GENE-DB human TR gene sequences. The TCRdist pipeline was used in a later analysis to assign CDR3 sequences and most-parsimonious VDJ recombination scenarios. In a later analysis, every TCR beta chain was defined by the combination of its CDR3 amino acid sequence and its V-gene family, and reads without a unique V-gene family were dropped. As a way to deal with suspected cross-contamination and a sequencing artifact, a later analysis dropped 450 to 700 nucleotide sequences that were highly shared and had low generation probability. In a later analysis, a clonal expansion index for each public chain was calculated from normalized within-repertoire ranks of inferred template counts. In a later analysis, generation probabilities were computed using a VDJ recombination model fitted to out-of-frame rearrangements, and the results were checked against IGoR. Hypergeometric tests were used in a later analysis to score TCR-TCR, TCR-HLA and TCR-CMV co-occurrence, with a repertoire-size bias correction applied to the TCR pairs. To estimate false discovery rates, a later analysis permuted the HLA or CMV assignments 20 times. A later analysis grouped co-occurring TCRs with DBSCAN, adding TCRdist sequence similarity when clustering within HLA-allele-positive subsets. Repertoires with fewer than 30,000 or more than 120,000 public chains were left out of co-occurrence clustering, as were four to six repertoires with anomalous nucleotide sharing. The table was pulled from immuneACCESS by TCRdb, which kept in-frame rearrangements only. Such tables lose some clones; where checked, under half of the loss comes from unresolved V genes, and the rest has no known cause. That table furnishes V, J and clone size, whereas the DNA furnished D and trimming. Recorded for this sample are 250,000 to 350,000 clones; about four fifths of them occurred a single time. The leading ten clones occupy approximately 0.3% of the sample.

CDR1 SGHKS and CDR2 YYEKEE are derived from the germline V gene (reference sequence). V gives up 4 bases and J gives up 0 bases, and the segment between their germline ends measures 13 bases. Reading from cysteine to phenylalanine, the CDR3 counts 15 amino acids. Solely the CDR3 DNA is kept, with 45 bases framed from the first base. The material sequenced was PBMCs. The sequence derives from a girl aged 2 to 10 in good health and CMV-seronegative. The chain joins TRBV5-5 to TRBJ2-5, with no confident D gene call. The CDR3 reads as follows: CASSRSGAYQETQYF. The base sequence is TGTGCCAGCAGCCGGTCGGGTGCTTACCAAGAGACCCAGTACTTC.